The clone carrying this TCR beta chain has only one observation. Its antigen is as yet unknown. The sample originates from a study of blood T cells in healthy people across ages. Study-wide points: Long-lived donors carried more naive CD4+ cells and greater diversity than aged donors.

Alongside a J-beta primer mix, a sample-barcoded 5' primer served in a second PCR lasting about 7 to 12 cycles. A single record per CDR3 protein comes from TCRdb applying MiXCR to the 5' RACE reads. Among more than 500,000 distinct CDR3 sequences listed, about 27% were seen once. Donors ranged from about 6 to 95 years old and were healthy Caucasians in Russia. Staff drew 9 to 10 milliliters of peripheral blood from each donor. These records were also assigned to another study, of T cells of mothers and their children.

Sequencing was carried out using blood. The source is a boy younger than 10 in good health.

The DNA of the CDR3 is TGTGCCAGCAGCCTTCTTGGCGGGCTCCCGGAGCATGAGCAGTTCTTC. This gives the protein CASSLLGGLPEHEQFF. The V call is TRBV3-1, the J call TRBJ2-1, with a tentative D call TRBD2 (5 bases). Germline CDR1 is LGHDT and CDR2 is YNNKEL (reference sequence). The V end was cut by 4 bases, the J end by 8 bases, with 21 bases between. This CDR3 has 16 residues.